The 30 T cell receptor beta chains below come from one sample, sequenced in a study of Graves' ophthalmopathy and Graves' hyperthyroidism. Amplification targeted the TCR beta CDR3 regions, with RNA transcripts as the source material. The first round was an RT-PCR with HTBI primers, and the second round was a multiplex PCR. TCRdb called the multiplex PCR reads again in MiXCR, with one record for every CDR3 protein. The sample holds approximately 1.2 million distinct CDR3 sequences, roughly two fifths seen once. Sequencing was performed on peripheral blood or thyroid tissue (not recorded which). The receptors were gathered from an adult man with Graves' hyperthyroidism.

This clonotype was observed a few times. The chain combines TRBV2 with TRBJ1-5; D not resolved. The germline V gene has CDR1 SNHLY and CDR2 FYNNEI. The CDR3 is made up of 15 amino acids. The germline V and J ends were trimmed by 6 bases and 2 bases, with 14 bases remaining between them. CDR3 nucleotides: TGTGCCAGCAGGCCCTCGGACGGACGCAATCAGCCCCAGCATTTT. It yields the protein CASRPSDGRNQPQHF.

Many counts were recorded for this clonotype. The chain combines TRBV7-2 with TRBJ2-7; no reliable D call. V was pared by 3 bases and J by 2 bases, with 8 bases between. The length of the CDR3 is 13 residues. Germline V lookup: CDR1 SGHTA, CDR2 FQGNSA. In DNA, the CDR3 is TGTGCCAGCAGCTTCCTCGGAACCTACGAGCAGTACTTC. It is translated as CASSFLGTYEQYF.

With respect to this clonotype: The conserved phenylalanine or tryptophan is not found at the CDR3 terminus, so this likely reflects a read error. The DNA is left out, because the CDR3 cannot be placed on it with certainty; the CDR3 is given as TCRdb lists it. This rearrangement joins TRBV11-2 to TRBJ2-7. Per germline, CDR1 SGHAT and CDR2 FQNNGV. With termini counted, the CDR3 has 8 amino acids. The CDR3 here is CASSLTNI.

This clonotype was seen ten or more times. The V and J genes are TRBV3-1 and TRBJ2-5; 7 nucleotides line up with TRBD2. The CDR3 loop spans 14 amino acids. The V gene's germline CDR1 is LGHDT and CDR2 YNNKEL (reference sequence). V was clipped by 3 bases and J by 4 bases; unmatched bases: 5. The CDR3 spells CASSHRAGAETQYF. The CDR3 nucleotides are TGTGCCAGCAGCCATCGGGCGGGAGCAGAGACCCAGTACTTC.

The chain couples TRBV7-9 to TRBJ2-5; TRBD1 might be the D (6 bases). Germline V gene lookup returns CDR1 SEHNR and CDR2 FQNEAQ (reference sequence). This CDR3 has 15 amino acids. Trimming cost V 5 bases and J 5 bases, with 18 bases left between them. The CDR3, as DNA: TGTGCCAGCAGCCCCCCCGTCACAGGGTTGGAGACCCAGTACTTC. Translating it yields CASSPPVTGLETQYF.

This clonotype has at least ten counts. The rearrangement joins TRBV7-9 to TRBJ2-5; 7 bases are shared with TRBD1. The V gene end was trimmed by 3 bases and the J gene end by 5 bases; junction bases not matched to a gene: 9. Looked up from germline, CDR1 is SEHNR and CDR2 is FQNEAQ (reference sequence). The CDR3 has 15 amino acids. CDR3 protein: CASSLRGGRWETQYF. The CDR3 coding sequence is TGTGCCAGCAGCTTGAGAGGGGGCCGGTGGGAGACCCAGTACTTC.

This clonotype was seen repeatedly, ten times or more. V usage is TRBV9 and J usage is TRBJ2-2, with a possible D match to TRBD1 (5 bases). Germline V lookup: CDR1 SGDLS, CDR2 YYNGEE. The CDR3 spans 13 residues. The ends were cut back, 4 bases at V and 9 bases at J, with 13 bases in the middle. CDR3 region: CASSPNRQWELFF. CDR3 bases: TGTGCCAGCAGCCCGAACAGACAGTGGGAGCTGTTTTTT.

The CDR3 sequence is CASSSSLAGGSEQYF. CDR3 in DNA: TGTGCCAGCAGTTCATCACTAGCGGGGGGGTCCGAGCAGTACTTC. V is TRBV25-1 and J is TRBJ2-7, with TRBD2 matching over 13 bases. V was clipped by 5 bases and J by 6 bases; unmatched bases: 7. Germline V gene lookup returns CDR1 MGHDK and CDR2 SYGVNS. The length of the CDR3 is 15 residues.

The CDR3: CASSFKSAGGTEAFF. The CDR3 coding sequence is TGCGCCAGCAGCTTCAAGAGCGCCGGGGGCACTGAAGCTTTCTTT. This chain joins TRBV5-1 and TRBJ1-1, with a weak D call TRBD1 (5 bases). Trimming cost V 2 bases and J 4 bases, with 15 bases left between them. Germline-derived CDR1 and CDR2 are SGHRS and YFSETQ. This CDR3 contains 15 residues.

There are a few counts of this clonotype. The genes are TRBV5-1 and TRBJ2-2; 10 positions agree with TRBD1. Per germline, CDR1 SGHRS and CDR2 YFSETQ. V shed 5 bases, J shed 4 bases, and the junction held 2 bases outside the gene matches. The CDR3 spans 14 residues. CDR3 sequence reads: CASRGQGTTGELFF. CDR3 in DNA: TGCGCCAGCAGGGGACAGGGGACCACCGGGGAGCTGTTTTTT.

The chain is built from TRBV9 and TRBJ1-2; D might be TRBD1 (5 bases). This CDR3 spans 14 amino acids. Per germline, CDR1 SGDLS and CDR2 YYNGEE. The V end was cut by 0 bases, the J end by 3 bases, with 9 bases between. This CDR3 reads CASSVGGGYYGYTF. The CDR3 DNA reads TGTGCCAGCAGCGTAGGGGGGGGGTACTATGGCTACACCTTC.

This chain connects TRBV6-6 to TRBJ2-7; 8 nucleotides match TRBD1. CDR1 and CDR2 from the germline V gene are MNHNY and SVGAGI (reference sequence). CDR3 length: 14 amino acids. The V segment lost 7 bases and the J segment 3 bases; nucleotides outside the gene matches: 8. The CDR3 DNA follows: TGTGCCAGCATCCCCGGGACAGGCAGCTACGAGCAGTACTTC. The encoded protein is CASIPGTGSYEQYF.

The genes are TRBV19 and TRBJ2-5; TRBD2 agrees at 8 bases. V lost 8 bases, J lost 5 bases, and 7 bases stayed unmatched. The CDR3 loop spans 13 amino acids. The germline CDR1 and CDR2 sequences are LNHDA and SQIVND (reference sequence). The CDR3: CASSQTSAETQYF. The CDR3 bases are TGTGCCAGTTCACAGACTAGCGCGGAGACCCAGTACTTC. The variable domain in full, completed from reference TRBV19 and TRBJ2-5, reads DGGITQSPKYLFRKEGQNVTLSCEQNLNHDAMYWYRQDPGQGLRLIYYSQIVNDFQKGDIAEGYSVSREKKESFPLTVTSAQKNPTAFYLCASSQTSAETQYFGPGTRLLVL.

The chain couples TRBV25-1 to TRBJ1-1; D may be TRBD1 (6 bases). This CDR3 contains 13 residues. The germline V and J ends were trimmed by 4 bases and 11 bases, with 17 bases remaining between them. Looked up from germline, CDR1 is MGHDK and CDR2 is SYGVNS. The CDR3 nucleotides are TGTGCCAGCAGTGTACACAGGGTACATGAGGCTTTCTTT. As protein: CASSVHRVHEAFF.

The V and J genes are TRBV6-5 and TRBJ1-2; a possible D gene is TRBD1 (5 bases). Trimming shortened V by 2 bases and J by 7 bases, and 20 bases separated the two germline ends. In germline, CDR1 is MNHEY, CDR2 SVGAGI. CDR3 size: 16 residues. Here the CDR3 DNA reads TGTGCCAGCAGTTACGCCCGCTTGGGGGGTGATAGTGGCTACACCTTC. It codes for CASSYARLGGDSGYTF.

This clonotype was counted ten times or more. The chain has TRBV7-6 and TRBJ1-4; 10 bases match TRBD1. V gave up 3 bases and J gave up 7 bases; unmatched junction bases: 14. The length of the CDR3 is 18 residues. CDR1 is SGHVS, CDR2 FNYEAQ, per germline. CDR3 amino acids: CASSFHRDRGSPSEKLFF. The CDR3 DNA is TGTGCCAGCAGCTTTCACCGGGACAGGGGATCCCCGAGTGAAAAACTGTTTTTT.

In the case of this clonotype: It may be a read error: a sequence one base away is much more abundant. V is TRBV20-1 and J is TRBJ1-1, with a tentative D call TRBD1 (6 bases). Germline V lookup: CDR1 DFQATT, CDR2 SNEGSKA (reference sequence). This CDR3 has 14 residues. In nucleotides, the CDR3 is TGCATTGCTAGGTTAGGACAGATGAACACTGAAGCTTTCTTT. Translating it yields CIARLGQMNTEAFF.

At least ten counts were recorded for this clonotype. V and J are TRBV15 and TRBJ2-2; D is undetermined. The CDR3 covers 14 residues. Per germline, CDR1 LNHNV and CDR2 YYDKDF (reference sequence). V shed 4 bases and J shed 3 bases, with 9 bases lying between them. The CDR3 here is CATSTLDHTGELFF. The CDR3, as DNA: TGTGCCACCAGCACGTTAGACCACACCGGGGAGCTGTTTTTT.

About this clonotype: A read error may produce the germline difference seen at one junction end. V gene TRBV6-4 combines with J gene TRBJ2-7; the D is unclear. Germline lookup yields CDR1 MRHNA and CDR2 SNTAGT. The CDR3 is 14 residues long. The DNA of the CDR3 is TGCGCCAGCAGTGAGTATGGCCGCACCTACGAGCAGTACTTC. It codes for CASSEYGRTYEQYF.

This clonotype was observed many times. V is TRBV7-6 and J is TRBJ2-5; D is unclear. In germline, CDR1 is SGHVS, CDR2 FNYEAQ. The CDR3 covers 14 residues. V was pared by 1 base and J by 1 base, with 7 bases between. The CDR3 coding sequence is TGTGCCAGCAGCTTAGTACCGTCCCAAGAGACCCAGTACTTC. It yields the protein CASSLVPSQETQYF.

This clonotype was seen just once. The junction does not match germline at one end; this may be a read error. J is TRBJ1-5 and V is TRBV2; D is possibly TRBD1 (5 bases). CDR1 is SNHLY, CDR2 FYNNEI, per germline. The CDR3 runs to 14 residues. The CDR3 DNA is TGTGCCAGCAGTGTCCGGGGGGGAGATCAGCCCCGGCATTTT. It codes for CASSVRGGDQPRHF.

This clonotype was seen more than once but under ten times. In nucleotides, the CDR3 is TGCGCCAGCAGCCACCCACCTCGAACGGGGGCCAACGTCCTGACTTTC. Protein sequence: CASSHPPRTGANVLTF. The chain has TRBV4-3 and TRBJ2-6; D not resolved. Germline CDR1 LGHNA, CDR2 YSLEER. V lost 3 bases and J lost 4, with 13 bases in between. This CDR3 spans 16 amino acids.

On this clonotype itself: A clone one base away is much larger, so this may be a read error. The V and J genes are TRBV20-1 and TRBJ2-7; 8 bases agree with TRBD1. Germline V gene sequence: CDR1 DFQATT, CDR2 SNEGSKA (reference sequence). This CDR3 region has 13 residues. The CDR3 region is CSTRGQGSREQYF. The CDR3 DNA follows: TGCAGTACTAGAGGACAGGGATCACGCGAGCAGTACTTC.

The chain is built from TRBV15 and TRBJ2-5; 7 nucleotides match TRBD2. Germline V gene lookup returns CDR1 LNHNV and CDR2 YYDKDF (reference sequence). V dropped 0 bases and J dropped 9; count of bases not matched to a gene: 10. This CDR3 is 15 amino acids long. This CDR3 reads CATSRDVTGGQPQYF. CDR3 sequence (DNA): TGTGCCACCAGCAGAGATGTGACGGGAGGTCAGCCCCAGTACTTC.

In its sample, this clonotype was seen many times. The chain employs TRBV5-1 and TRBJ1-5, with D possibly matching TRBD1 (6 bases). Germline loops: CDR1 SGHRS, CDR2 YFSETQ. The CDR3 is 15 amino acids. With 1 base removed from V and 3 bases from J, the gap between germline ends came to 11 bases. DNA of the CDR3: TGCGCCAGCAGCTTGTCAGGGGAGTACAATCAGCCCCAGCATTTT. Amino acid sequence: CASSLSGEYNQPQHF. Looking up the rest from reference TRBV5-1 and TRBJ1-5 gives the full variable domain: KAGVTQTPRYLIKTRGQQVTLSCSPISGHRSVSWYQQTPGQGLQFLFEYFSETQRNKGNFPGRFSGRQFSNSRSEMNVSTLELGDSALYLCASSLSGEYNQPQHFGDGTRLSIL.

In its sample, this clonotype was seen many times. The chain links TRBV19 to TRBJ1-1, with 11 bases identical to TRBD1. V lost 5 bases, J lost 6 bases, and 5 bases stayed unmatched. Germline CDR1 is LNHDA and CDR2 is SQIVND (reference sequence). The CDR3 spans 14 residues. The CDR3 sequence: CASSPRTGGPEAFF. The CDR3, as DNA: TGTGCCAGTAGTCCCAGGACAGGGGGCCCTGAAGCTTTCTTT.

V usage is TRBV6-2 or TRBV6-3 and J usage is TRBJ2-5; TRBD2 is a possible D gene (6 bases). This CDR3 comprises 14 residues. Between the trimmed V and J ends, which lost 8 bases and 5 bases, there was a span of 18 bases. CDR1 and CDR2 from the germline V gene are MNHEY and SVGEGT. CDR3 loop: CASGLAGSRETQYF. Here the CDR3 DNA reads TGTGCCAGCGGCCTAGCCGGGAGCAGGGAGACCCAGTACTTC.

The rearrangement links TRBV11-2 to TRBJ2-6; D uncertain. The CDR3 contains 14 residues. Looked up from germline, CDR1 is SGHAT and CDR2 is FQNNGV. Trimming cost V 8 bases and J 0 bases, with 8 bases left between them. The CDR3 is CASGWISGANVLTF. CDR3 sequence (DNA): TGTGCCAGCGGCTGGATCTCTGGGGCCAACGTCCTGACTTTC.

There are a few counts of this clonotype. The rearrangement uses TRBV19 and TRBJ2-2; D may be TRBD1 (5 bases). Between the trimmed V and J ends, which lost 7 bases and 5 bases, there was a span of 20 bases. Germline V gene lookup returns CDR1 LNHDA and CDR2 SQIVND (reference sequence). The CDR3 has 16 amino acids. The CDR3 DNA is TGTGCCAGTACCCACAGGACCGGTCTGGGAACCGGGGAGCTGTTTTTT. Its protein is CASTHRTGLGTGELFF.

Turning to this clonotype: At one end the junction does not follow the germline gene, possibly because of a read error. The chain couples TRBV2 to TRBJ1-2; 8 nucleotides align to TRBD1. Germline V gives CDR1 SNHLY, CDR2 FYNNEI. This CDR3 is 15 amino acids long. CDR3 sequence reads: CATSDPGTGNYGYTF. CDR3 nucleotides: TGTGCCACCAGTGACCCCGGGACAGGAAACTATGGCTACACCTTC. The variable domain in full, completed from reference TRBV2 and TRBJ1-2, reads EPEVTQTPSHQVTQMGQEVILRCVPISNHLYFYWYRQILGQKVEFLVSFYNNEISEKSEIFDDQFSVERPDGSNFTLKIRSTKLEDSAMYFCATSDPGTGNYGYTFGSGTRLTVV.